This TCR beta chain was captured in a study of tumour-infiltrating T cells in Burkitt lymphoma. The V gene's germline CDR1 is SGHRS and CDR2 YFSETQ. This CDR3 is 16 amino acids long. V gave up 5 bases and J gave up 8 bases; unmatched junction bases: 15. This clone has a handful of counts. Produced via immunoSEQ multiplex PCR; TCRdb's table is partial and in-frame only. The sample contains 5,000 to 7,000 clones, roughly a sixth of which appear only once. This chain joins TRBV5-1 and TRBJ2-1; 8 bases are shared with TRBD1. This clonotype was obtained from a human donor with diffuse large B-cell lymphoma. What was sequenced was tumor tissue. In nucleotides, the CDR3 is TGCGCCAGCAGACGAGGGTCGGCAGGGGGCTTCGATGAGCAGTTCTTC. This gives the protein CASRRGSAGGFDEQFF.